A selection of T cell receptor beta chains follows, all from one sample in a study of blood T cell repertoires in COVID-19. Profiled with immunoSEQ multiplex PCR; TCRdb holds only in-frame clones, not every one. The sample has around 210,000 clones, 86% seen once. Input material: peripheral blood. These receptors were collected from a woman aged 65 to 85 with acute or convalescent COVID-19. The CDR3 runs from the conserved cysteine through the conserved F or W. Fields, in order: J gene, V gene, clone size, D gene, CDR3 protein, CDR3 DNA. D genes are given only for firm matches. The size of a clone is reported for some rows only, either as once, few or many, or as a class for expanded clones.

TRBJ2-7 TRBV3-1/TRBV3-2 - - CASSHGSSYEQYF TGTGCCAGCAGCCATGGCAGCTCCTACGAGCAGTACTTC
TRBJ1-3 TRBV5-5 - - CASSKTGMHSGNTIYF TGTGCCAGCAGCAAAACAGGGATGCATTCTGGAAACACCATATATTTT
TRBJ2-6 TRBV9 - TRBD1 CASTQTGSGANVLTF TGTGCCAGCACCCAGACAGGGTCTGGGGCCAACGTCCTGACTTTC
TRBJ2-2 TRBV25-1 - - CASSEVTARGGGELFF TGTGCCAGCAGTGAGGTGACGGCTAGGGGTGGCGGGGAGCTGTTTTTT
TRBJ1-6 TRBV7-2 - TRBD1 CASSLGGRGRLDSPLHF TGTGCCAGCAGCTTAGGTGGCAGGGGGCGGTTGGATTCACCCCTCCACTTT
TRBJ1-2 TRBV5-1 - TRBD1 CASSPQTGGGYGYTF TGCGCCAGCAGCCCTCAGACAGGGGGCGGCTATGGCTACACCTTC
TRBJ2-7 TRBV6-6 - TRBD2 CASSYGGSRSYEQYF TGTGCCAGCAGTTACGGCGGGAGTCGCTCCTACGAGCAGTACTTC
TRBJ2-3 TRBV12-5 - - CASGRPGLGADTQYF TGTGCTAGTGGTCGACCAGGGTTAGGCGCAGATACGCAGTATTTT
TRBJ2-2 TRBV7-3 - - CASSLNSRPNTGELFF TGTGCCAGCAGCTTAAACAGCCGTCCGAACACCGGGGAGCTGTTTTTT
TRBJ2-7 TRBV5-6 - TRBD2 CASSLAVLGTLADYEQYF TGTGCCAGCAGCTTGGCAGTATTGGGGACTCTAGCGGACTACGAGCAGTACTTC
TRBJ1-1 TRBV24-1 - - CATSVRSTEAFF TGTGCCACCAGTGTACGGTCCACTGAAGCTTTCTTT
TRBJ1-1 TRBV20-1 - - CSARLQVQAFF TGCAGTGCGCGGTTACAGGTGCAAGCTTTCTTT
TRBJ1-6 TRBV5-6 - TRBD1 CASSLLGQGAPNSPLHF TGTGCCAGCAGCTTGCTGGGACAGGGGGCGCCTAATTCACCCCTCCACTTT
TRBJ1-2 TRBV5-6 - - CASSNTGIYGYTF TGTGCCAGCAGTAACACAGGGATCTATGGCTACACCTTC
TRBJ2-7 TRBV10-3 - TRBD2 CAIRATSGGSYEQYF TGTGCCATCAGGGCGACTAGCGGGGGCTCCTACGAGCAGTACTTC
TRBJ1-4 TRBV6-1 once TRBD1 CASSDGTVNEKLFF TGTGCCAGCAGTGACGGGACAGTTAATGAAAAACTGTTTTTT
TRBJ2-3 TRBV5-5 - TRBD2 CASSSGLATDTQYF TGTGCCAGCAGCTCGGGACTAGCCACAGATACGCAGTATTTT
TRBJ2-3 TRBV2 - TRBD1 CASSPRGNRGALGTDTQYF TGTGCCAGCAGTCCCCGGGGGAACAGGGGGGCGTTAGGCACAGATACGCAGTATTTT
TRBJ2-7 TRBV5-6 - TRBD2 CASSSPSGVTYEQYF TGTGCCAGCAGCTCACCTAGCGGGGTTACCTACGAGCAGTACTTC
TRBJ1-5 TRBV4-1 - - CASSQAGGSGNQPQHF TGCGCCAGCAGCCAAGCGGGAGGGAGTGGCAATCAGCCCCAGCATTTT
TRBJ1-6 TRBV27 - - CASTAGAHNSPLHF TGTGCCAGCACGGCAGGGGCACATAATTCACCCCTCCACTTT
TRBJ2-2 TRBV19 - TRBD1 CASYRGWTGELFF TGTGCCAGCTACAGGGGGTGGACCGGGGAGCTGTTTTTT
TRBJ1-5 TRBV28 - - CASSLNRDVWGSQPQHF TGTGCCAGCAGTTTAAACAGGGACGTATGGGGAAGTCAGCCCCAGCATTTT
TRBJ2-1 TRBV11-2 - TRBD1 CASSPRDRNNEQFF TGTGCCAGCAGCCCCCGGGACAGAAACAATGAGCAGTTCTTC
TRBJ2-2 TRBV6-4 once TRBD1 CASSPDRGPGELFF TGTGCCAGCAGCCCGGACAGGGGCCCCGGGGAGCTGTTTTTT
TRBJ2-2 TRBV5-1 - - CASSVTGDTGELFF TGCGCCAGCAGCGTTACAGGAGACACCGGGGAGCTGTTTTTT
TRBJ2-2 TRBV4-1 - - CASSQEMAGNTGELFF TGCGCCAGCAGCCAAGAAATGGCAGGGAACACCGGGGAGCTGTTTTTT
TRBJ1-5 TRBV6-5 - - CASRMGDQPQHF TGTGCCAGCAGAATGGGAGATCAGCCCCAGCATTTT
TRBJ2-1 TRBV5-1 - TRBD2 CASSSFGRSGVGNEQFF TGCGCCAGCAGCTCCTTTGGTCGTAGCGGGGTTGGGAATGAGCAGTTCTTC
TRBJ1-3 TRBV4-2 few - CASSQDTVRGNTIYF TGTGCCAGCAGCCAAGACACAGTCCGAGGAAACACCATATATTTT
TRBJ1-2 TRBV5-5 once TRBD1 CASSRGDSSMSYTF TGTGCCAGCAGCCGTGGGGACAGCTCTATGAGCTACACCTTC
TRBJ1-5 TRBV5-1 - - CASSLVGNQPQHF TGCGCCAGCAGCCTAGTGGGCAATCAGCCCCAGCATTTT
TRBJ2-7 TRBV24-1 - TRBD2 CATNHASSGRALYEQYF TGTGCCACCAACCATGCATCTAGCGGGAGGGCCCTCTACGAGCAGTACTTC
TRBJ2-7 TRBV3-1/TRBV3-2 few - CASSLQGFPYEQYF TGTGCCAGCAGCCTCCAGGGATTCCCCTACGAGCAGTACTTC
TRBJ1-1 TRBV7-9 once TRBD1 CASSLEDRKNTEAFF TGTGCCAGCAGCTTAGAGGACAGGAAGAACACTGAAGCTTTCTTT
TRBJ1-1 TRBV5-4 - TRBD1 CASSPGQGARPWGTEAFF TGTGCCAGCAGCCCCGGACAGGGGGCACGCCCATGGGGGACTGAAGCTTTCTTT
TRBJ1-1 TRBV2 - - CASSVGGGNTEAFF TGTGCCAGCAGTGTTGGAGGCGGGAACACTGAAGCTTTCTTT
TRBJ1-2 TRBV11-2 - TRBD1 CASSSWGTGYGYTF TGTGCCAGCAGCTCGTGGGGGACAGGCTATGGCTACACCTTC
TRBJ1-6 TRBV18 - - CASSPLSWQRHSPLHF TGTGCCAGCTCACCACTAAGCTGGCAGAGGCATTCACCCCTCCACTTT
TRBJ2-5 TRBV25-1 few - CASSTGRYQETQYF TGTGCCAGCAGTACGGGAAGGTACCAAGAGACCCAGTACTTC
TRBJ2-5 TRBV29-1 - - CSAGGRGSGETQYF TGCAGCGCTGGTGGCAGGGGCTCTGGGGAGACCCAGTACTTC
TRBJ1-4 TRBV20-1 - - CSASPDRPAF TGCAGTGCTAGCCCCGACAGGCCCGCTTTT
TRBJ1-6 TRBV6-2/TRBV6-3 - - CASSYGGATTTALHF TGTGCCAGCAGTTACGGGGGGGCTACTACCACGGCCCTCCACTTT
TRBJ2-1 TRBV11-3 - TRBD2 CASSLGTSGINNEQFF TGTGCCAGCAGCCTCGGGACTAGCGGGATTAATAATGAGCAGTTCTTC
TRBJ2-2 TRBV7-3 once - CASSWQANTGELFF TGTGCCAGCAGCTGGCAGGCCAACACCGGGGAGCTGTTTTTT